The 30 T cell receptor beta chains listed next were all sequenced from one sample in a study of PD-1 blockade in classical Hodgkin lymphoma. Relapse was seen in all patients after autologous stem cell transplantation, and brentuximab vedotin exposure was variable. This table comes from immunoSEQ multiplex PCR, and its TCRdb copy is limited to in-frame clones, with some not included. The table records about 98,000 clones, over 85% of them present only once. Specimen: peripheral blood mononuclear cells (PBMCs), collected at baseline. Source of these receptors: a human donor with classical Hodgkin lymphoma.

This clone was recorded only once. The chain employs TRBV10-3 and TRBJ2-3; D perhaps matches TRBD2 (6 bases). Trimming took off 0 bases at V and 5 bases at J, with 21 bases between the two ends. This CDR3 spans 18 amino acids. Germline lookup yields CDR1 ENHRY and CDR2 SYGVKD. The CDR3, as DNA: TGTGCCATCAGTGAGTCGGAGGGGCAGGGACGGTTCATAGATACGCAGTATTTT. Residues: CAISESEGQGRFIDTQYF.

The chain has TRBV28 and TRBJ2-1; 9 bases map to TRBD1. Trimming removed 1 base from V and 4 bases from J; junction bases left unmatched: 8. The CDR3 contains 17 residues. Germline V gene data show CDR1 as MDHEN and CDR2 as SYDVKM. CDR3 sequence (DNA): TGTGCCAGCAGTTTATCCCGATGGGACAGGGATTACAATGAGCAGTTCTTC. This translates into CASSLSRWDRDYNEQFF.

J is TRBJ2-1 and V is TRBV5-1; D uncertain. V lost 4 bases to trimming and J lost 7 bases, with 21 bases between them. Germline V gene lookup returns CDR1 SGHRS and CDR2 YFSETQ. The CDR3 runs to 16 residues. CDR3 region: CASSPKGLNMQNEQFF. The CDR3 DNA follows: TGCGCCAGCAGCCCGAAGGGATTGAACATGCAGAATGAGCAGTTCTTC. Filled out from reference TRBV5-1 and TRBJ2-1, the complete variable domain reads KAGVTQTPRYLIKTRGQQVTLSCSPISGHRSVSWYQQTPGQGLQFLFEYFSETQRNKGNFPGRFSGRQFSNSRSEMNVSTLELGDSALYLCASSPKGLNMQNEQFFGPGTRLTVL.

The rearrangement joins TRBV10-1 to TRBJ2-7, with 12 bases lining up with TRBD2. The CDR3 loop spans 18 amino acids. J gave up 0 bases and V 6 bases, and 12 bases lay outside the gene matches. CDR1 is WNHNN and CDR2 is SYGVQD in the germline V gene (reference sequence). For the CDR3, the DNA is TGCGCCAGCAGCCAAGGGGGGACTAGCGGGTTGAACTCCTACGAGCAGTACTTC. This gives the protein CASSQGGTSGLNSYEQYF.

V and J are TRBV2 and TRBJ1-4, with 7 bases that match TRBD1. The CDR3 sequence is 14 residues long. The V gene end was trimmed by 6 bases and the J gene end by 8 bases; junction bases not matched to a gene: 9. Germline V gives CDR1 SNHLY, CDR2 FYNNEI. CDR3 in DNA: TGTGCCAGCAGAGGGACAGCCGATAGAGAAAAACTGTTTTTT. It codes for CASRGTADREKLFF. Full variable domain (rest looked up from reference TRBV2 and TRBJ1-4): EPEVTQTPSHQVTQMGQEVILRCVPISNHLYFYWYRQILGQKVEFLVSFYNNEISEKSEIFDDQFSVERPDGSNFTLKIRSTKLEDSAMYFCASRGTADREKLFFGSGTQLSVL.

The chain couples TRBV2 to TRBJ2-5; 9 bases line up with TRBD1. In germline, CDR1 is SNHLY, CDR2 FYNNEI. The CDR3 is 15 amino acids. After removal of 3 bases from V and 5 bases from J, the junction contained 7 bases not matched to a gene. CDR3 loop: CASSEGQGGFETQYF. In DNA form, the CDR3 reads TGTGCCAGCAGTGAGGGACAGGGAGGATTTGAGACCCAGTACTTC.

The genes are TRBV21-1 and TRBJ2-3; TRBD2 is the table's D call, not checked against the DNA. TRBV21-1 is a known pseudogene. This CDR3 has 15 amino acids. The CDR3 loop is CASTGTGGDTDTQYF. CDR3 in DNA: TGTGCCAGCACGGGAACCGGGGGGGACACAGATACGCAGTATTTT.

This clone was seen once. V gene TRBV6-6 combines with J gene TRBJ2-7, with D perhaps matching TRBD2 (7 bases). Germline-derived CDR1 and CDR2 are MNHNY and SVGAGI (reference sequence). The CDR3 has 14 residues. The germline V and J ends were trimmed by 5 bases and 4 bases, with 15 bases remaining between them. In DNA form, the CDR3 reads TGTGCCAGCAGTAGCGGGACGCAGGGGTACGAGCAGTACTTC. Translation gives CASSSGTQGYEQYF.

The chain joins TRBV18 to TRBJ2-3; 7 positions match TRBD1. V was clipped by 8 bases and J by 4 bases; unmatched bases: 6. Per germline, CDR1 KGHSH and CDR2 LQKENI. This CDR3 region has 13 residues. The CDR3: CASAWDRSDTQYF. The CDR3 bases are TGTGCCAGCGCCTGGGACAGATCAGATACGCAGTATTTT.

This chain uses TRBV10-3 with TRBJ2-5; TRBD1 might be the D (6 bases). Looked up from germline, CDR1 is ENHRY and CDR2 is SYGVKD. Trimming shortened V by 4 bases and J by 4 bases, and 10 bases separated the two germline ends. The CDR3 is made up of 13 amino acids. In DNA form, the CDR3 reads TGTGCCATCAGTGGAGGGGGTGGAGAGACCCAGTACTTC. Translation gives CAISGGGGETQYF.

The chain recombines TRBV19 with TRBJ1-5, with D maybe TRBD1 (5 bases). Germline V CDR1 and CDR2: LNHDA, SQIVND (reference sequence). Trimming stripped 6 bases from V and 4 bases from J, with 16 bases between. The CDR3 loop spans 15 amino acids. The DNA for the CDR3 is TGTGCCAGTAGGATCACCGGAGAGGGGAATCAGCCCCAGCATTTT. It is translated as CASRITGEGNQPQHF.

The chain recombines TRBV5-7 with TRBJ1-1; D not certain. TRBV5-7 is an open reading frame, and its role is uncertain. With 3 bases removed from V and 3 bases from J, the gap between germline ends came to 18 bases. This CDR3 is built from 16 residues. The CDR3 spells CASSSRQGCVYTEAFF. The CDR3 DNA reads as TGTGCCAGCAGCTCCCGCCAAGGTTGTGTGTACACTGAAGCTTTCTTT.

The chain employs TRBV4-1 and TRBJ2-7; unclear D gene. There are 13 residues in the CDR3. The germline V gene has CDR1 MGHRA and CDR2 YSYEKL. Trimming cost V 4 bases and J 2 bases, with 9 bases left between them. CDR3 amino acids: CASSPGTTYEQYF. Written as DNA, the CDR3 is TGCGCCAGCAGCCCGGGCACAACCTACGAGCAGTACTTC.

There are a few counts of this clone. The CDR3 region has the DNA TGTGCCAGCAGGAGAACACCAGCCAAAAACATTCAGTACTTC. Its translation: CASRRTPAKNIQYF. This chain uses TRBV2 with TRBJ2-4; D is unclear. The CDR3 has 14 amino acids. Trimming stripped 6 bases from V and 0 bases from J, with 9 bases between. Germline V gene data show CDR1 as SNHLY and CDR2 as FYNNEI.

The CDR3 region has the DNA TGTGCCAGCACCAGGGGGGACAGGGATCAGCCCCAGCATTTT. This translates into CASTRGDRDQPQHF. The chain couples TRBV19 to TRBJ1-5, with 9 bases that match TRBD1. CDR1 is LNHDA and CDR2 is SQIVND in the germline V gene (reference sequence). There are 14 residues in the CDR3. The trim removed 9 bases at V and 5 bases at J, leaving 8 bases unmatched.

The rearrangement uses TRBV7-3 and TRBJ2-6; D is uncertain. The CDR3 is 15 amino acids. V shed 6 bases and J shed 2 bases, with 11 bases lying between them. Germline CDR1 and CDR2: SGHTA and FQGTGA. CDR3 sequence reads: CASRNGWTGANVLTF. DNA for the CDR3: TGTGCCAGCAGGAACGGGTGGACTGGGGCCAACGTCCTGACTTTC.

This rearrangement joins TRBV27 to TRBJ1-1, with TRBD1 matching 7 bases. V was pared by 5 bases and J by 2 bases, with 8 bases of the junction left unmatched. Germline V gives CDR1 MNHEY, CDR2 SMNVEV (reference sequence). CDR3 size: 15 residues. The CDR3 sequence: CASSPWTGGNTEAFF. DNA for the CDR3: TGTGCCAGCAGTCCGTGGACAGGAGGAAACACTGAAGCTTTCTTT.

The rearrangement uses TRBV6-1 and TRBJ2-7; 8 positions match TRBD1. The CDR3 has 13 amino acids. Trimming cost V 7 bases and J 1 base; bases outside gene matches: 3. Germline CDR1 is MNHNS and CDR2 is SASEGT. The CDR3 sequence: CASTGDRSYEQYF. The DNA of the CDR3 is TGTGCCAGCACCGGGGACAGGTCCTACGAGCAGTACTTC.

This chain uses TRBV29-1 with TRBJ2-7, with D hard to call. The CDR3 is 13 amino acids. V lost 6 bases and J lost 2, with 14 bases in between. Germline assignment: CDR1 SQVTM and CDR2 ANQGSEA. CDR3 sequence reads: CSVVDTLTYEQYF. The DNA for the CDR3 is TGCAGCGTAGTTGACACCCTAACCTACGAGCAGTACTTC.

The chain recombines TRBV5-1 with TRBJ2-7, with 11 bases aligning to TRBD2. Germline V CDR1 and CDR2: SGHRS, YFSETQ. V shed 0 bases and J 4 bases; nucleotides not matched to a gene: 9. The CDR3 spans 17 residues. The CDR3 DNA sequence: TGCGCCAGCAGCTTGGCCAGCTCGACTAGCGGGATATACGAGCAGTACTTC. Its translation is CASSLASSTSGIYEQYF.

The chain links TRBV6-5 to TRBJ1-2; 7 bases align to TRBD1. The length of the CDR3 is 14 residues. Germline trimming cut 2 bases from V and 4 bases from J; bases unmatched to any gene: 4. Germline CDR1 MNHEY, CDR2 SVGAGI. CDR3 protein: CASSYADRVYGYTF. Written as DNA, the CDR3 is TGTGCCAGCAGTTACGCCGACAGGGTCTATGGCTACACCTTC.

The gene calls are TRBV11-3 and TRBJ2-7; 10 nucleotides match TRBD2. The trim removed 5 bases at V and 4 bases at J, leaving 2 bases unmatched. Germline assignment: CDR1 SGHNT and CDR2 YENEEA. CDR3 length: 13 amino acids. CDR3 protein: CASSRAGGYEQYF. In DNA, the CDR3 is TGTGCCAGCAGCCGAGCGGGAGGGTACGAGCAGTACTTC.

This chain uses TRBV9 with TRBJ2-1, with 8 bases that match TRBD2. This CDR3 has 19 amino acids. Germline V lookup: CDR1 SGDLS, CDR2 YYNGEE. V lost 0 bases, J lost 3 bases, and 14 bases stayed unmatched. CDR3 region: CASSVATGTRGTSYNEQFF. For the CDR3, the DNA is TGTGCCAGCAGCGTAGCTACAGGGACCCGGGGGACTAGCTACAATGAGCAGTTCTTC.

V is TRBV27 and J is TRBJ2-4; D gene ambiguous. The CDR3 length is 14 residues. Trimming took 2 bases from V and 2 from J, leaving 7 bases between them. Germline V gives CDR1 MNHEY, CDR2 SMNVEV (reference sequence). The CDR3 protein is CASSLGHSKNIQYF. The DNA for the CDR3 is TGTGCCAGCAGTTTAGGGCATTCCAAAAACATTCAGTACTTC.

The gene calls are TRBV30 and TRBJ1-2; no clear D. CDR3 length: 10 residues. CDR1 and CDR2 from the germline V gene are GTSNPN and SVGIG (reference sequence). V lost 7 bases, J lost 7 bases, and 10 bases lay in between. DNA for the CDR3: TGTGCCTTCGGAACCTCTGGCTACACCTTC. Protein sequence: CAFGTSGYTF.

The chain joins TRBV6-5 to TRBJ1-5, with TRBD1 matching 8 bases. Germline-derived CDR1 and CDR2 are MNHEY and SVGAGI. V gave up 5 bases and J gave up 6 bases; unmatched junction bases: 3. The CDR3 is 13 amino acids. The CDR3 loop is CASSQGARQPQHF. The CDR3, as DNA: TGTGCCAGCAGTCAGGGGGCTCGTCAGCCCCAGCATTTT.

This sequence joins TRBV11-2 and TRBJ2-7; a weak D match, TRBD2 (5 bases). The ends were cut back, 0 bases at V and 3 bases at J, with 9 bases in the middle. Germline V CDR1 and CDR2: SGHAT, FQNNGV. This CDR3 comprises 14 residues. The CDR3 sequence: CASSLEWGDYEQYF. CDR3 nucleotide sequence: TGTGCCAGCAGCTTAGAATGGGGAGACTACGAGCAGTACTTC. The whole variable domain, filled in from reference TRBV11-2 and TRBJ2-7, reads EAGVAQSPRYKIIEKRQSVAFWCNPISGHATLYWYQQILGQGPKLLIQFQNNGVVDDSQLPKDRFSAERLKGVDSTLKIQPAKLEDSAVYLCASSLEWGDYEQYFGPGTRLTVT.

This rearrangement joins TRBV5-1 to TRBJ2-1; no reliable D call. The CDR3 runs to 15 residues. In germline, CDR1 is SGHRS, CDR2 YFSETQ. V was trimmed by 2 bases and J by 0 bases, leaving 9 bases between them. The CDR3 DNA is TGCGCCAGCAGCTTAGGTTGGAGCTCCTACAATGAGCAGTTCTTC. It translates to CASSLGWSSYNEQFF.

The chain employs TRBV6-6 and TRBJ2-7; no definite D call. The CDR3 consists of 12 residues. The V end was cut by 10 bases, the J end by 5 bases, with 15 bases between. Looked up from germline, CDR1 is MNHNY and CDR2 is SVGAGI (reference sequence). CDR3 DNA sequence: TGTGCCACCTCCCGGCGTGTAAACGAGCAGTACTTC. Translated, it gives CATSRRVNEQYF.

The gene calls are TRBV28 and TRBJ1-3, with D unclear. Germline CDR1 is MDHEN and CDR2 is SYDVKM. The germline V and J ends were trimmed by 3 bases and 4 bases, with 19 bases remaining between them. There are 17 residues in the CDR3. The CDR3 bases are TGTGCCAGCAGTTTGGGGTGGGCGTCGTTTAAGGGAAACACCATATATTTT. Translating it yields CASSLGWASFKGNTIYF.